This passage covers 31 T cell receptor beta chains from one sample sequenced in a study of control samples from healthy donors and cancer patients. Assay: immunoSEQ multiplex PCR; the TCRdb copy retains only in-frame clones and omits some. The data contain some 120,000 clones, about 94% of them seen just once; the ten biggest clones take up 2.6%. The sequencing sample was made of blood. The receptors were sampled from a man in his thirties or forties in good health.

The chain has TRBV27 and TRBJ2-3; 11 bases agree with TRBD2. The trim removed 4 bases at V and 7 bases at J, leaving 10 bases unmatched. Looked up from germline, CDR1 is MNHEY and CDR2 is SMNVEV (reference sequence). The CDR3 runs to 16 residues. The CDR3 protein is CASSSGASGGRYTQYF. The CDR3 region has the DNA TGTGCCAGCAGTTCCGGGGCTAGCGGGGGGAGATATACGCAGTATTTT.

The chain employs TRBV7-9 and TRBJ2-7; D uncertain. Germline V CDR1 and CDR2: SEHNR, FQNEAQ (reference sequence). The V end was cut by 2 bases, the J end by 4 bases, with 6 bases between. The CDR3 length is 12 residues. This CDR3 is CASSLPGYEQYF. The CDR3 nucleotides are TGTGCCAGCAGCTTACCCGGGTACGAGCAGTACTTC.

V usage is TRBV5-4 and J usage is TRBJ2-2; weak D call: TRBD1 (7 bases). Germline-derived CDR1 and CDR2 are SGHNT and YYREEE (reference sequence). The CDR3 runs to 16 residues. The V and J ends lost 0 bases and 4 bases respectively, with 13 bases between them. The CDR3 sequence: CASSLGRGRSTGELFF. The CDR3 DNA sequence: TGTGCCAGCAGCTTGGGGAGGGGGCGCAGCACCGGGGAGCTGTTTTTT.

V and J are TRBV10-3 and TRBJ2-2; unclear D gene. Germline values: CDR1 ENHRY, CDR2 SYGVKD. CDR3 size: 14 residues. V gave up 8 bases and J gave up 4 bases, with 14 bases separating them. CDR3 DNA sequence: TGTGCCATCCGGTCGGACCGAGGCACCGGGGAGCTGTTTTTT. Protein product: CAIRSDRGTGELFF.

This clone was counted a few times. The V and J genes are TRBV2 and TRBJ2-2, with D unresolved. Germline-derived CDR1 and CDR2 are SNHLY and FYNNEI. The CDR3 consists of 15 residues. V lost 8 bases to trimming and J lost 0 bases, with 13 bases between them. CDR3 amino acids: CASLKGHPNTGELFF. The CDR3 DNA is TGTGCCAGCCTGAAAGGTCACCCGAACACCGGGGAGCTGTTTTTT.

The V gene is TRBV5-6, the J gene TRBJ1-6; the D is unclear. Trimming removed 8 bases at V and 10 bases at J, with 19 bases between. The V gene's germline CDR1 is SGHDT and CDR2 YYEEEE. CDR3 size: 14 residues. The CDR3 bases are TGTGCCAGTGCGGGGTCCCCTAGGGAATCACCCCTCCACTTT. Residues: CASAGSPRESPLHF.

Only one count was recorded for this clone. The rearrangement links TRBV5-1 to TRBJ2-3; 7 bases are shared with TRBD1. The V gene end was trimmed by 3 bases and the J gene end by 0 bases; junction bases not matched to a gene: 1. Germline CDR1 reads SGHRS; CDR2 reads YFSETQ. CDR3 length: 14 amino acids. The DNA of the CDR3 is TGCGCCAGCAGCTGGGACAGAAGCACAGATACGCAGTATTTT. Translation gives CASSWDRSTDTQYF.

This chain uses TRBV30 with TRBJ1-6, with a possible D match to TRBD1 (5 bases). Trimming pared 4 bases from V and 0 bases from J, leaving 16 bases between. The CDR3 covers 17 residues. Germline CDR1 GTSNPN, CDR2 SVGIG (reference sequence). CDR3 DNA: TGTGCCTGGACCCGCCGGGGGGGAGGCTCCTATAATTCACCCCTCCACTTT. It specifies CAWTRRGGGSYNSPLHF.

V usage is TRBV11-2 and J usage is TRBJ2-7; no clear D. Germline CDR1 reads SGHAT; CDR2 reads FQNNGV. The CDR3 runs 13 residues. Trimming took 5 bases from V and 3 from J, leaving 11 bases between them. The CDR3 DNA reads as TGTGCCAGCAGCCACCGCAAGAACTACGAGCAGTACGTC. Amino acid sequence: CASSHRKNYEQYV.

CDR3 in DNA: TGTGCCAGCAGCTTGGCTAGCCACTCCTACAATGAGCAGTTCTTC. Protein product: CASSLASHSYNEQFF. The chain couples TRBV13 to TRBJ2-1; weak D call: TRBD2 (5 bases). V was trimmed by 3 bases and J by 0 bases, leaving 9 bases between them. There are 15 residues in the CDR3. From germline, CDR1 is PRHDT and CDR2 FYEKMQ (reference sequence).

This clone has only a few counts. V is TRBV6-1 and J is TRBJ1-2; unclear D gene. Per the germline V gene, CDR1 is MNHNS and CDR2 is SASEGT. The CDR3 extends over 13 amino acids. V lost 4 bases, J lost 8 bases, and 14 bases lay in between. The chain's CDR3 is CASSGADGRGYTF. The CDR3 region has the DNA TGTGCCAGCAGTGGAGCAGACGGACGCGGCTACACCTTC.

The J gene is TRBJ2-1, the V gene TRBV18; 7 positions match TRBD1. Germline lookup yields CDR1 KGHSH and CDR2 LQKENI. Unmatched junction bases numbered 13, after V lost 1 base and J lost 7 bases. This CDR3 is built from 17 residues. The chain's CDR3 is CASSPRDRVHGRNEQFF. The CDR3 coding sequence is TGTGCCAGCTCACCACGCGACAGGGTGCATGGAAGGAATGAGCAGTTCTTC.

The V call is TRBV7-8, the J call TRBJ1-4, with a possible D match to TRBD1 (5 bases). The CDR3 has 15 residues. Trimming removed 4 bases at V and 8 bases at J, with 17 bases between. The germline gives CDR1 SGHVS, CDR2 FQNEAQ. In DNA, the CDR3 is TGTGCCAGCAGCTCAAGACCGGGACGATCGGAAAAACTGTTTTTT. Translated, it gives CASSSRPGRSEKLFF.

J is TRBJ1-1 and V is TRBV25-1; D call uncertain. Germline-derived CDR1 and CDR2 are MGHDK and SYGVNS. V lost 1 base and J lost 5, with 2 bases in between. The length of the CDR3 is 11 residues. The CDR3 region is CASSEFTEAFF. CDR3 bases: TGTGCCAGCAGTGAATTTACTGAAGCTTTCTTT.

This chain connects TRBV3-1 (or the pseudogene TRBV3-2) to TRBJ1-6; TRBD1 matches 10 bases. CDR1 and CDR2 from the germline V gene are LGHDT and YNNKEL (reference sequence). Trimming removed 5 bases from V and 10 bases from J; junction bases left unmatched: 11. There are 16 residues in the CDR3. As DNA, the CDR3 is TGTGCCAGCAGCGATGGGACAGGGGAAGTTGGATCACCCCTCCACTTT. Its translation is CASSDGTGEVGSPLHF.

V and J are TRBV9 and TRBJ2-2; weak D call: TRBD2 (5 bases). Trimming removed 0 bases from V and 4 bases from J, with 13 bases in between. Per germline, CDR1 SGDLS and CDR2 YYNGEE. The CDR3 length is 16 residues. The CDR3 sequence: CASSVGVTRRTGELFF. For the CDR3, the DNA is TGTGCCAGCAGCGTAGGGGTCACTAGGCGCACCGGGGAGCTGTTTTTT.

The CDR3 nucleotides read TGCGCCAGCAGCTTCGGGACAGGGAGACTTAGTGGCTACACCTTC. This translates into CASSFGTGRLSGYTF. The chain uses TRBV5-1 and TRBJ1-2, with 9 bases matching TRBD1. The germline V gene has CDR1 SGHRS and CDR2 YFSETQ. The V and J ends lost 2 bases and 7 bases, in that order; junction bases with no gene match: 9. The CDR3 loop spans 15 amino acids.

The CDR3 nucleotides are TGTGCCAGCAGCCGGATGGGGATTAGCGAGACCCAGTACTTC. Its translation: CASSRMGISETQYF. The chain has TRBV5-6 and TRBJ2-5; D gene unclear. The CDR3 is made up of 14 amino acids. The germline CDR1 and CDR2 sequences are SGHDT and YYEEEE. V gave up 4 bases and J gave up 5 bases, with 15 bases separating them. Filled out from reference TRBV5-6 and TRBJ2-5, the complete variable domain reads DAGVTQSPTHLIKTRGQQVTLRCSPKSGHDTVSWYQQALGQGPQFIFQYYEEEERQRGNFPDRFSGHQFPNYSSELNVNALLLGDSALYLCASSRMGISETQYFGPGTRLLVL.

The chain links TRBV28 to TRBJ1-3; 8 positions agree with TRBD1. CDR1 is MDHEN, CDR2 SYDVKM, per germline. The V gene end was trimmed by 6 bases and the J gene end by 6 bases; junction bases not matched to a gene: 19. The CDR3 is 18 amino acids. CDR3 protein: CASSPRVGPWTGLNTIYF. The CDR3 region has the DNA TGTGCCAGCAGCCCGCGGGTTGGTCCCTGGACAGGGTTAAACACCATATATTTT.

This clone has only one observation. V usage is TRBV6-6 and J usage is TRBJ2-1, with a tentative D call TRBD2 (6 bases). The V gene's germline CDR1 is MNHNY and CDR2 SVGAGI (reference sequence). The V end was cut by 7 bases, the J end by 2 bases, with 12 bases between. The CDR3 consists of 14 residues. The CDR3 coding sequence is TGTGCCAGCACCGTCTCGGGGGCCTACAATGAGCAGTTCTTC. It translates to CASTVSGAYNEQFF.

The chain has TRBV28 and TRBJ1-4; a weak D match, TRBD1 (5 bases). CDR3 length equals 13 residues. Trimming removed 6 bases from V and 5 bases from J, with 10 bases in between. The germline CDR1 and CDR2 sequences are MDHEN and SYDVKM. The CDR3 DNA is TGTGCCAGCAGGGTTGGGGGAAATGAAAAACTGTTTTTT. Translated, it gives CASRVGGNEKLFF. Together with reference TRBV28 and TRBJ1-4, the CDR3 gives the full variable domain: DVKVTQSSRYLVKRTGEKVFLECVQDMDHENMFWYRQDPGLGLRLIYFSYDVKMKEKGDIPEGYSVSREKKERFSLILESASTNQTSMYLCASRVGGNEKLFFGSGTQLSVL.

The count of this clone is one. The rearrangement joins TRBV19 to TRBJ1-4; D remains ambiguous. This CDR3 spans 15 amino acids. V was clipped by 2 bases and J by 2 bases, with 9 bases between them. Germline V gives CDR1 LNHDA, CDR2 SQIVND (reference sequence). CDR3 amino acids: CASSIRVFTNEKLFF. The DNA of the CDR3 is TGTGCCAGTAGTATACGGGTATTTACTAATGAAAAACTGTTTTTT. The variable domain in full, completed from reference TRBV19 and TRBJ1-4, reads DGGITQSPKYLFRKEGQNVTLSCEQNLNHDAMYWYRQDPGQGLRLIYYSQIVNDFQKGDIAEGYSVSREKKESFPLTVTSAQKNPTAFYLCASSIRVFTNEKLFFGSGTQLSVL.

The CDR3, as DNA: TGTGCCAGCAGTGGGGACCACAGGGAAGTAAGCGGTGAAGCTTTCTTT. Protein sequence: CASSGDHREVSGEAFF. V gene TRBV25-1 combines with J gene TRBJ1-1; weak D call: TRBD1 (6 bases). V shed 4 bases and J shed 7 bases, with 22 bases lying between them. The CDR3 sequence is 16 residues long. CDR1 and CDR2 (germline): MGHDK, SYGVNS.

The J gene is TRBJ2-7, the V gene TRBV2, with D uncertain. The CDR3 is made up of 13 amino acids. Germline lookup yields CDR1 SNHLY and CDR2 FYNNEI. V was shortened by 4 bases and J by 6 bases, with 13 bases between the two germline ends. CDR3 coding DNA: TGTGCCAGCAGTGGTCGCCGAGATAGCGAGCAGTACTTC. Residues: CASSGRRDSEQYF.

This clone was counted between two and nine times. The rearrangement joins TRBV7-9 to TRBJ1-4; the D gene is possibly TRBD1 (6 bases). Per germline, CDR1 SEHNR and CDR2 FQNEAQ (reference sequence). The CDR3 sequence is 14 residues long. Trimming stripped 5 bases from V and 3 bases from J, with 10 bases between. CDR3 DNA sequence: TGTGCCAGCAGCAACCGACAGGCTAATGAAAAACTGTTTTTT. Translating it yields CASSNRQANEKLFF. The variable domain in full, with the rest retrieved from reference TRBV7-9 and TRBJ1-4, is DTGVSQNPRHKITKRGQNVTFRCDPISEHNRLYWYRQTLGQGPEFLTYFQNEAQLEKSRLLSDRFSAERPKGSFSTLEIQRTEQGDSAMYLCASSNRQANEKLFFGSGTQLSVL.

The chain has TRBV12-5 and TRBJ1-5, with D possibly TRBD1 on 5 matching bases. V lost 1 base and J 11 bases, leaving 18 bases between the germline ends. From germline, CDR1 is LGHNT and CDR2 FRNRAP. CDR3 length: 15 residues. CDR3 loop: CASGLAPGGGMAQHF. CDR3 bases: TGTGCTAGTGGTTTGGCCCCTGGGGGAGGTATGGCCCAGCATTTT.

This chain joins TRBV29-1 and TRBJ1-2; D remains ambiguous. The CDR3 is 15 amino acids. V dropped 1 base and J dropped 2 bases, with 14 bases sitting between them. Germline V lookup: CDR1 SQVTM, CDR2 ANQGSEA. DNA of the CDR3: TGCAGCGTTGAAGCAGTCGGCAGAATGAACTATGGCTACACCTTC. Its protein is CSVEAVGRMNYGYTF.

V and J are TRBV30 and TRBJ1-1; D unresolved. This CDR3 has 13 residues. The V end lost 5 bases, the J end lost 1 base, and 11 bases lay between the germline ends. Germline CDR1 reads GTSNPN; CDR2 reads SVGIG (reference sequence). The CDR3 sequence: CAWGLGGNTEAFF. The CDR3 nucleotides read TGTGCCTGGGGCCTCGGAGGGAACACTGAAGCTTTCTTT.

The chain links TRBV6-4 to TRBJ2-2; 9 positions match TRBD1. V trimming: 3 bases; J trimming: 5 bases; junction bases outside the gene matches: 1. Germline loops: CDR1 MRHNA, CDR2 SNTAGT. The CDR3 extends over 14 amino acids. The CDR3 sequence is CASSEQGATGELFF. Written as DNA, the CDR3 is TGTGCCAGCAGTGAACAGGGGGCGACCGGGGAGCTGTTTTTT.

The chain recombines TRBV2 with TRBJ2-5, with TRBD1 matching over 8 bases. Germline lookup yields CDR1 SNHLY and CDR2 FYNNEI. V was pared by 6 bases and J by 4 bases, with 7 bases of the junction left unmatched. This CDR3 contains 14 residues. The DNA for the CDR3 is TGTGCCAGCAGCCCTGGACAGGGATCAGAGACCCAGTACTTC. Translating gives CASSPGQGSETQYF.

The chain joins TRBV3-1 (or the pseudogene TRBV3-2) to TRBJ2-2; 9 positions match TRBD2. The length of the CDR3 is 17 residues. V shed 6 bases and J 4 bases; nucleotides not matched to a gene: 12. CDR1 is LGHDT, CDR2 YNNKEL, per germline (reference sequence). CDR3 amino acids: CASSPNSGGLGTGELFF. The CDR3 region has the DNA TGTGCCAGCAGTCCAAATAGCGGGGGATTGGGCACCGGGGAGCTGTTTTTT.